The clone carrying this T cell receptor (beta chain) was seen many times. CDR1 and CDR2 (germline): SEHNR, FQNEAQ (reference sequence). Trimming took 6 bases from V and 3 from J, leaving 14 bases between them. The CDR3 is made up of 14 amino acids. This entry belongs to a study of T cells in Graves' hyperthyroidism and ophthalmopathy. Amplification of TCR beta CDR3 regions was performed using RNA transcripts as template. HTBI primers were employed in a first-round RT-PCR of the TCR CDR3. TCRdb called the multiplex PCR reads again in MiXCR, with one record for every CDR3 protein. The sample includes roughly 380,000 distinct CDR3 sequences, 14% of them seen just once.

This TCR came from a woman in her sixties or seventies with Graves' hyperthyroidism. The sequencing sample was made of blood. The chain links TRBV7-9 to TRBJ1-1; no clear D gene. The CDR3 sequence is CASSRMNKDTEAFF. Written as DNA, the CDR3 is TGTGCCAGCAGTCGAATGAACAAGGACACTGAAGCTTTCTTT.